This record looks at one T cell receptor (beta chain) sequence and its context. Antigen: not known. Germline CDR1 and CDR2: SQVTM and ANQGSEA. This CDR3 contains 15 residues. J gave up 3 bases and V 3 bases, and 8 bases lay outside the gene matches. The sample comes from a study of cytomegalovirus exposure and HLA in healthy donors. PCR primers comprised 60 Vbeta and 13 Jbeta primers. Clones were read by immunoSEQ multiplex PCR, and TCRdb kept only the in-frame ones, dropping some. The sample has 170,000 or so clones; approximately 88% are singletons. Each donor's status was that of a healthy bone marrow donor. Whole-study results and caveats: The likely origin of a cluster of highly shared sequence variants was a sequencing artifact.

The sample consisted of PBMCs. The receptor was isolated from a boy between 2 and 10 years old in good health and CMV-seronegative. The gene calls are TRBV29-1 and TRBJ1-1; 9 nucleotides agree with TRBD1. This CDR3 reads CSVDLGTGSYTEAFF. DNA for the CDR3: TGCAGCGTTGACTTAGGGACAGGGTCCTACACTGAAGCTTTCTTT.